This T cell receptor beta chain was identified during a study of radiotherapy plus CTLA-4 blockade in lung cancer. Whole-study findings and limits: Blood TCR clones of tumor origin expanded after radiotherapy plus ipilimumab.

The germline V gene has CDR1 SGHVS and CDR2 FQNEAQ. V lost 5 bases to trimming and J lost 3 bases, with 13 bases between them. The CDR3 runs 14 residues. Produced via immunoSEQ multiplex PCR; TCRdb's table is partial and in-frame only. The sample includes approximately 85,000 clones, about four fifths of them seen just once. Regarding this clone: Its antigen is as yet unknown.

Specimen: peripheral blood, collected from a patient treated with radiotherapy plus ipilimumab. V gene TRBV7-8 combines with J gene TRBJ1-2; perhaps TRBD1 as D (5 bases). The sequence derives from a human donor with non-small cell lung cancer that progressed on radiotherapy plus ipilimumab. CDR3 sequence reads: CASSPGTEHYGYTF. The CDR3 DNA is TGTGCCAGCAGCCCCGGGACCGAGCACTATGGCTACACCTTC.